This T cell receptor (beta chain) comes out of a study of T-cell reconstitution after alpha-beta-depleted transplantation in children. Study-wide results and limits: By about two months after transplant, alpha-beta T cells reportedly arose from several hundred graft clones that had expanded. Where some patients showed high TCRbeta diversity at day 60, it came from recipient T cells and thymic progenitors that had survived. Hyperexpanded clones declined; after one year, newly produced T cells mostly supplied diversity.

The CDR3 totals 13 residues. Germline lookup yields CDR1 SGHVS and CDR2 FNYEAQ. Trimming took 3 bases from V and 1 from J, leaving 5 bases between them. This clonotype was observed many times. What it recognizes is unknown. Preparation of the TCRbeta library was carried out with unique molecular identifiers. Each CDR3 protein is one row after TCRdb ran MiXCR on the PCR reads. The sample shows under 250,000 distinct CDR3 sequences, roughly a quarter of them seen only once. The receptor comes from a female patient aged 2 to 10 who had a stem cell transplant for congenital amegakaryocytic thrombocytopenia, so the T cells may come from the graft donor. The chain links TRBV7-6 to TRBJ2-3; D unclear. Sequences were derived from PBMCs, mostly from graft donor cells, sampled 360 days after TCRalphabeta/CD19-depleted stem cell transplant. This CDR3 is CASSFVGTDTQYF. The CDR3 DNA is TGTGCCAGCAGCTTCGTCGGCACAGATACGCAGTATTTT.